This record looks at one T cell receptor beta chain sequence and its context. This sample is part of a study of cytomegalovirus exposure and HLA in healthy donors. Whole-study context: Both the roughly 120 validation repertoires and the roughly 620 first-cohort repertoires used the same platform, as reported by a later analysis.

The V gene end was trimmed by 2 bases and the J gene end by 5 bases; junction bases not matched to a gene: 5. Germline V gene lookup returns CDR1 MGHDK and CDR2 SYGVNS. The CDR3 consists of 15 residues. Data came from immunoSEQ multiplex PCR; TCRdb stores just in-frame clones and leaves some out. The sample yields hundreds of thousands of clones, approximately 87% seen once. Sequences were obtained from PBMCs. The sequence was collected from a woman in her late teens or twenties in good health and CMV-seronegative. This chain uses TRBV25-1 with TRBJ2-1; 8 bases align to TRBD1. The CDR3: CASSEAGGQNNEQFF. DNA of the CDR3: TGTGCCAGCAGTGAAGCAGGGGGCCAGAACAATGAGCAGTTCTTC.